This T cell receptor beta chain originates from a study of T cell responses to AZD1222 COVID-19 vaccine (dated by TCRdb to the early 2020s). In terms of the full investigation: TCR sequencing was performed for 233 trial participants, of whom approximately 200 were given two doses of AZD1222 and around 25 were given two doses of MenACWY control vaccine. Trial participants were enrolled by age into subgroups of 18-55, 56-69 and 70-plus years, and approximately 150, 30 and 60 TCR-sequenced participants, respectively, were included in these subgroups.

A word on this clone: Its binding antigen is unknown. Base qualities are not recorded, but no much larger clone differs from it by a single base.

The CDR3 regions of human TCRbeta chains were subjected to immunosequencing. On the study's bioinformatics: TCRs in the repertoires were compared against a reference library of SARS-CoV-2-specific TCRs that had been generated with the MIRA antigen-specificity platform. Breadth was defined as the fraction of unique TCRs that were SARS-CoV-2-associated. Depth was defined as the fraction of total T cells that were SARS-CoV-2-associated. Each spike-specific TCR was assigned to its reactive spike region and to a CD4 or CD8 class using the MIRA data. Log10-transformed breadth and depth values were compared by one-way ANOVA with Sidak's multiple comparisons tests. In TCRdb, the immuneACCESS table is reduced to in-frame sequences with V and J assigned. These tables do not hold every clone; where another copy was compared, an unresolved V gene accounts for under half, and the others remain unexplained. That table gives V, J and clone size, and the DNA gave D and trimming. Within this sample are 180,000 or so clones, with 92% of them counted one time only. The ten largest clones capture approximately 1.2% of the sample.

The CDR3 covers 15 residues, taking in both the cysteine and the phenylalanine. The sequence is cut down to CDR3 DNA, 45 bases in frame from base 1. CDR1 MNHNY and CDR2 SVGAGI are derived from the germline V gene (reference sequence). Unmatched junction bases come to 6, with V trimmed by 2 bases and J by 7 bases. In the paper's terms, the time point label means: about 28 days (+/-7) after the second vaccine dose. Because spike-specific TCR depth and breadth did not differ between the two schedules, AZD1222 recipients who got a second dose at roughly 4 weeks were pooled with those who got a second dose at roughly 12 weeks. Vaccinee samples were obtained from the UK trials COV001 and COV002, which included a single-blind randomized controlled phase 2/3 trial of AZD1222 (ChAdOx1 nCoV-19) in healthy adults. For TCRbeta chain sequencing, PBMC samples were collected from trial participants at day 0 and at day 28 after the second dose.

Overall study outcomes, separate from this receptor: Because no samples from the day 14 peak response were available, repertoires could be characterized only after the peak T cell response. After two AZD1222 doses, spike-specific TCR breadth and depth were significantly higher than at day 0 and than in MenACWY recipients. The 56-69-year group was small, and its depth increase did not reach significance, likely because of low power. Reportedly, close to half of the unique spike-specific TCRs recognized epitopes lying outside the regions that are mutated in the B.1.351 and B.1.1.7 variants. Most participants were white British and females outnumbered males, and the authors suggested that clonal diversity may have been underestimated. Conclusions about previously exposed vaccinees are limited, since just five or six AZD1222 recipients were seropositive for SARS-CoV-2 at baseline. CD4 TCRs associated with the vaccine covered the entire spike protein, and the dominant responses were in regions 160-218 and 743-854.

The chain is encoded by TRBV6-6 joined to TRBJ1-4, with 8 bases aligning to TRBD1. The sequence derives from an adult who received the AZD1222 COVID-19 vaccine. The sample in question was peripheral blood, obtained 28 days after the second AZD1222 dose. The DNA sequence is given as TGTGCCAGCAGTTACCCGACAGGGGAGGGTGAAAAACTGTTTTTT. This translates into CASSYPTGEGEKLFF.